This T cell receptor beta chain was captured by sequencing in a study of CXCR3-negative and CXCR3-positive naive CD8 T cells. Study-level results: CXCR3-expressing naive cells carried TRB CDR3s more hydrophobic than those of CXCR3-negative naive cells. Comparison of naive subsets found surface CD5 to be comparable, and TCR strength was inferred on the basis of TRB CDR3 properties.

The libraries of TRB cDNA were constructed through 5' RACE using UMI labels. TCRdb reprocessed the 5' RACE reads; each CDR3 protein has one entry and no DNA is given. This sample contains 95,000 to 100,000 distinct CDR3 sequences. Cells classed as naive CD8+ T cells were CD45RO-CCR7+CD27+CD95-. Concerning this clonotype: The antigen is unknown.

The clonotype comes from a human donor in good health. Some clones in this sample may be carry-over from other donors' samples. The sample taken for sequencing was naive CXCR3+ CD8+ T cells from blood. Subset of the sample: CD45RO-CCR7+CD27+CD95- naive CD8+ T cells expressing CXCR3 (TNR3+).

This CDR3 is CASSHYQTITGLTGELFF. V usage is TRBV11-1 and J usage is TRBJ2-2; TCRdb selects TRBD1, and the lack of DNA leaves this call unchecked. Germline-derived CDR1 and CDR2 are SGHAT and FQDESV (reference sequence). The CDR3 loop spans 18 amino acids.